A selection of T cell receptor beta chains follows, all from one sample in a study of blood T cell repertoires in COVID-19. The table came from immunoSEQ multiplex PCR; TCRdb's copy has only in-frame clones and leaves some out. The data hold more than 120,000 clones, with 88% observed a single time. The sample taken for sequencing was peripheral blood. Every receptor here comes from a human donor in a cohort sampled during active COVID-19. Each CDR3 is given with its conserved first and last residue. D genes are given only for firm matches. Rows may omit the clone size; those that give it use once, few, many or a size class.

clone_size,j_call,v_call,d_call,cdr3_nt,cdr3_aa
-,TRBJ2-1,TRBV27,-,TGTGCCAGCTCTCTAAGGGTGGGGGGTTACAATGAGCAGTTCTTC,CASSLRVGGYNEQFF
-,TRBJ1-6,TRBV9,-,TGTGCCAGCAGCGCCAGTACAGGGAGTAAGGGTTCACCCCTCCACTTT,CASSASTGSKGSPLHF
-,TRBJ2-7,TRBV3-1/TRBV3-2,TRBD2,TGTGCCAGCAGCCCGGCTAGCGGGGGTTACGAGCAGTACTTC,CASSPASGGYEQYF
-,TRBJ2-7,TRBV7-9,-,TGTGCCAGCAGCTTAGGGACAGCCCGAGCCTACGAGCAGTACTTC,CASSLGTARAYEQYF
few,TRBJ1-4,TRBV4-3,TRBD1,TGCGCCAGCAGCCTTCTCCGAGGGACAGGGAATGAAAAACTGTTTTTT,CASSLLRGTGNEKLFF
-,TRBJ1-5,TRBV19,TRBD1,TGTGCCAGTAGTTTTAGACAGGGGGGTCAGCCCCAGCATTTT,CASSFRQGGQPQHF
-,TRBJ2-7,TRBV6-5,-,TGTGCCAGCAGTTACTTTCCCCAGGGGGGTGAGCAGTACTTC,CASSYFPQGGEQYF
-,TRBJ1-1,TRBV10-3,TRBD1,TGTGCCATCAGTGATAGGGGGCAGGGAGCAGGATTCTACACTGAAGCTTTCTTT,CAISDRGQGAGFYTEAFF
-,TRBJ2-5,TRBV19,TRBD1,TGTGCCAGTATTACCGTGGGACAGGGACAAGAGACCCAGTACTTC,CASITVGQGQETQYF
-,TRBJ1-1,TRBV28,-,TGTGCCAGCAGTGCGGACTTGATGATAGCTGAAGCTTTCTTT,CASSADLMIAEAFF
-,TRBJ2-5,TRBV29-1,-,TGCAGCGTTGTACGGGGGGCCCGGGAGACCCAGTACTTC,CSVVRGARETQYF
-,TRBJ2-1,TRBV7-2,-,TGTGCCAGCAGCTTATACGCGAGCTCCTACAATGAGCAGTTCTTC,CASSLYASSYNEQFF
-,TRBJ2-3,TRBV7-9,TRBD2,TGTGCCAGCAGCTCGGGACTAGCGGGGGGCGACACAGATACGCAGTATTTT,CASSSGLAGGDTDTQYF
-,TRBJ2-1,TRBV5-5,-,TGTGCCAGCAGCCTATACAATGAGCAGTTCTTC,CASSLYNEQFF
-,TRBJ2-1,TRBV29-1,-,TGCAGCGCCCAAGTCCGAATTAGCAATGAGCAGTTCTTC,CSAQVRISNEQFF
-,TRBJ2-1,TRBV3-1/TRBV3-2,-,TGTGCCAGCAGCCAAGGGTATCAGTACAATGAGCAGTTCTTC,CASSQGYQYNEQFF
-,TRBJ1-2,TRBV4-1,-,TGCGCCAGCAGCCGAGCGCAGGGAGGAAGTGGCTACACCTTC,CASSRAQGGSGYTF
-,TRBJ2-3,TRBV5-1,TRBD2,TGCGCCAGCAGCCCTGGTCTAGCGGGGGGGGCTACAGATACGCAGTATTTT,CASSPGLAGGATDTQYF
-,TRBJ1-1,TRBV13,-,TGTGCCAGCAGCTTAAGGGGAATGAACACTGAAGCTTTCTTT,CASSLRGMNTEAFF
-,TRBJ1-6,TRBV19,-,TGTGCCAGTAGTATCGGGAATTCACCCCTCCACTTT,CASSIGNSPLHF
-,TRBJ1-4,TRBV30,-,TGTGCCTGGAGTGTACGGGATGAAAAACTGTTTTTT,CAWSVRDEKLFF
-,TRBJ2-5,TRBV18,-,TGTGCCAGCTCCCCCGACCGGGAATCAAAAGAGACCCAGTACTTC,CASSPDRESKETQYF
-,TRBJ1-3,TRBV6-5,-,TGTGCCACCGGAGGGGCGGGAAACACCATATATTTT,CATGGAGNTIYF
-,TRBJ1-2,TRBV11-2,-,TGTGCCAGCAGCTTTGGCTACAGGGATGGCTACACCTTC,CASSFGYRDGYTF
-,TRBJ2-1,TRBV7-7,-,TGTGCCAGCAGCAACGCGGGACAGACAGAGCAGTTCTTC,CASSNAGQTEQFF
once,TRBJ2-2,TRBV11-3,-,TGTGCCAGCAGCTCTCTCGCGAACACCGGGGAGCTGTTTTTT,CASSSLANTGELFF
-,TRBJ2-1,TRBV19,TRBD2,TGTGCCAGTAGTATAGGACTAGCGGGGGACTACAATGAGCAGTTCTTC,CASSIGLAGDYNEQFF
-,TRBJ2-3,TRBV7-3,TRBD1,TGTGCCAGCAGCAAGTGGGGACAGGGTACAGATACGCAGTATTTT,CASSKWGQGTDTQYF
-,TRBJ1-1,TRBV6-4,TRBD1,TGTGCCAGCACCCCCGACCGCGCAGCTCAGGGGGGAGCTTTCTTT,CASTPDRAAQGGAFF
-,TRBJ2-3,TRBV19,TRBD2,TGTGCCAGTAGTATAAGGAGTAGCGGGGGGTTAGATACGCAGTATTTT,CASSIRSSGGLDTQYF
once,TRBJ1-4,TRBV2,TRBD1,TGTGCCAGCAGGGACGGGACAGGGGCTAATGAAAAACTGTTTTTT,CASRDGTGANEKLFF
-,TRBJ1-2,TRBV7-9,TRBD1,TGTGCCAGCAGCACGGACAGGGGTCGCGCTAACTATGGCTACACCTTC,CASSTDRGRANYGYTF
-,TRBJ1-2,TRBV5-1,TRBD1,TGCGCCAGCAGCTTGGCCTCTGGACAGGGGGGAGGCTACACCTTC,CASSLASGQGGGYTF
-,TRBJ2-1,TRBV7-2,TRBD2,TGTGCCAGCAGCTTTGTAGCGGGGAGCTCCTACAATGAGCAGTTCTTC,CASSFVAGSSYNEQFF
few,TRBJ1-2,TRBV2,-,TGTGCCAGCAGTGTGGTAGGGACTGTTGGCTACACCTTC,CASSVVGTVGYTF
-,TRBJ1-2,TRBV6-2/TRBV6-3,TRBD1,TGTGCCAGCAGTTACCAGACAGGGTATCACTATGGCTACACCTTC,CASSYQTGYHYGYTF
once,TRBJ2-7,TRBV4-3,TRBD2,TGCGCCAGCAGCCAAGATGGAGGGAGGGGTAGGGAGCAGTACTTC,CASSQDGGRGREQYF
-,TRBJ1-5,TRBV7-2,-,TGTGCCAGCAGCTTAGGATCGCGTCAGCCCCAGCATTTT,CASSLGSRQPQHF
-,TRBJ1-2,TRBV5-1,TRBD1,TGCGCCAGCAGGCGGACAGGCCATAACTATGGCTACACCTTC,CASRRTGHNYGYTF
-,TRBJ1-5,TRBV5-5,-,TGTGCCAGCAGCTTGGCCGGTACAGGGATTCAGCCCCAGCATTTT,CASSLAGTGIQPQHF
-,TRBJ1-6,TRBV10-3,-,TGTGCCATCAGTGGCGAGGGGGGGAATTCACCCCTCCACTTT,CAISGEGGNSPLHF
-,TRBJ2-7,TRBV5-4,-,TGTGCCAGCAGCTTTGAACCAAGCGGCGAGCAGTACTTC,CASSFEPSGEQYF
-,TRBJ2-3,TRBV3-1/TRBV3-2,TRBD2,TGTGCCAGCAGCCGGCGCGGGGGGACAGATACGCAGTATTTT,CASSRRGGTDTQYF
-,TRBJ1-6,TRBV25-1,-,TGTGCCAGCAGTGAACAGAGGTCACCCCTCCACTTT,CASSEQRSPLHF
-,TRBJ2-4,TRBV5-1,-,TGCGCCAGCAGCTTGGGTCCAGGGAAAAACATTCAGTACTTC,CASSLGPGKNIQYF
-,TRBJ1-1,TRBV5-4,-,TGTGCCAGCAGCTTGCGTGTGTCCAGCACTGAAGCTTTCTTT,CASSLRVSSTEAFF
once,TRBJ1-1,TRBV9,TRBD1,TGTGCCAGCAGCGTCGCGACAGGGGACCCCCTGAGGAACACTGAAGCTTTCTTT,CASSVATGDPLRNTEAFF
-,TRBJ1-5,TRBV6-6,TRBD1,TGTGCCAGCAGGAACAGGGGCATCTTATGGAATCAGCCCCAGCATTTT,CASRNRGILWNQPQHF
-,TRBJ1-2,TRBV14,-,TGTGCCAGCAGTATGATCCGGACAGCTGGCTACACCTTC,CASSMIRTAGYTF
-,TRBJ2-2,TRBV5-1,-,TGCGCCAGCAGCTTGGACAGACGCACCGGGGAGCTGTTTTTT,CASSLDRRTGELFF
-,TRBJ1-4,TRBV10-3,-,TGTGCCATCAGTGAGTCGCTTGCAGCAACTAATGAAAAACTGTTTTTT,CAISESLAATNEKLFF
-,TRBJ1-6,TRBV7-6,-,TGTGCCAGCAGCCAAGCACTAGAGGGCTATTCACCCCTCCACTTT,CASSQALEGYSPLHF
-,TRBJ1-6,TRBV19,-,TGTGCCAGTAGTATCACAAATTCACCCCTCCACTTT,CASSITNSPLHF
-,TRBJ1-1,TRBV4-2,TRBD1,TGTGCCAGCAGCCAAGATCACCCCGACAGGGGGACTGAAGCTTTCTTT,CASSQDHPDRGTEAFF
-,TRBJ2-5,TRBV20-1,-,TGCAGTGCGGCAGAAGAGACCCAGTACTTC,CSAAEETQYF
-,TRBJ2-2,TRBV11-3,TRBD1,TGTGCCAGCAGCAAGTACAGGGGGCACACCGGGGAGCTGTTTTTT,CASSKYRGHTGELFF
-,TRBJ1-5,TRBV18,TRBD1,TGTGCCAGCTCTCCCACAGGGGCCAGCAATCAGCCCCAGCATTTT,CASSPTGASNQPQHF
few,TRBJ1-5,TRBV4-1,TRBD1,TGCGCCAGCAGCCAGGGGTTAGGACAGGCTAGCAATCAGCCCCAGCATTTT,CASSQGLGQASNQPQHF